This T cell receptor (beta chain) was captured by sequencing in a study of graft-versus-host responses after intestinal transplantation. The wider study: Grafts that recipients had were multivisceral, liver-intestinal, or isolated intestinal transplants. The study gave all recipients anti-thymocyte globulin induction, then tacrolimus and steroids for 2 to 3 years.

Notes on this clone: The antigen is undetermined.

The method was immunoSEQ multiplex PCR; TCRdb's version includes in-frame clones alone and lacks a portion of them. The sample carries approximately 100,000 clones, 86% recorded once. Findings and limits, study-wide: Researchers found GvH clones in recipient marrow, and some showed up first in ileum or blood. Early after transplant, HvG clones declined as circulating GvH clones peaked.

Trimming took 3 bases from V and 8 from J, leaving 7 bases between them. Per germline, CDR1 SNHLY and CDR2 FYNNEI. The CDR3 has 12 residues. This sample comprised PBMCs, obtained 255 days after intestinal transplant. The V gene is TRBV2, the J gene TRBJ1-4; D gene uncertain. The receptor was isolated from a human patient who received an intestinal transplant, so some T cells may come from the graft donor. CDR3 bases: TGTGCCAGCAGTGACTTACAGGAAAAACTGTTTTTT. The encoded protein is CASSDLQEKLFF.